Each of the 4 T cell receptor beta chains below was sequenced from the same sample in a study of cytomegalovirus exposure and HLA in healthy donors. The PCR was carried out with 60 Vbeta primers and 13 Jbeta primers. Data came from immunoSEQ multiplex PCR; TCRdb stores just in-frame clones and leaves some out. The data hold roughly 130,000 clones, with less than 85% observed a single time. What was sequenced was PBMCs. The source is a man aged 35 to 55 in good health and CMV-seronegative.

The rearrangement links TRBV15 to TRBJ1-2; 9 bases match TRBD1. This CDR3 has 15 amino acids. Germline assignment: CDR1 LNHNV and CDR2 YYDKDF (reference sequence). Germline trimming cut 0 bases from V and 2 bases from J; bases unmatched to any gene: 1. The CDR3 DNA sequence: TGTGCCACCAGCAGAGACGGGACAGGGAACTATGGCTACACCTTC. Translating it yields CATSRDGTGNYGYTF.

The genes are TRBV2 and TRBJ2-7; D is possibly TRBD2 (5 bases). CDR1 SNHLY and CDR2 FYNNEI come from the germline V gene. There are 14 residues in the CDR3. The germline V and J ends were trimmed by 2 bases and 3 bases, with 11 bases remaining between them. CDR3: CASSEMDEGYEQYF. The CDR3 DNA follows: TGTGCCAGCAGTGAAATGGACGAGGGCTACGAGCAGTACTTC.

This clone was seen a few times. J is TRBJ1-1 and V is TRBV7-2, with D tentatively TRBD1 (5 bases). Germline-derived CDR1 and CDR2 are SGHTA and FQGNSA. CDR3 length: 14 amino acids. V was pared by 1 base and J by 4 bases, with 10 bases between. This CDR3 reads CASSLVPGVTEAFF. As DNA, the CDR3 is TGTGCCAGCAGCTTAGTCCCGGGGGTCACTGAAGCTTTCTTT.

The chain is built from TRBV5-1 and TRBJ2-5, with 10 bases identical to TRBD1. The CDR3 is 15 amino acids. The V gene end was trimmed by 5 bases and the J gene end by 2 bases; junction bases not matched to a gene: 6. The germline gives CDR1 SGHRS, CDR2 YFSETQ. The chain's CDR3 is CASRDRDRGQETQYF. CDR3 nucleotide sequence: TGCGCCAGCAGAGACCGGGACAGGGGACAAGAGACCCAGTACTTC.